This T cell receptor beta chain was profiled in a study of cytomegalovirus exposure and HLA in healthy donors. Amplification used 60 Vbeta primers and 13 Jbeta primers. Original handling: It was a later analysis that counted 75 million to 90 million unique TCR beta chains, of which 8.5 million to 12 million were shared. Sequencing was performed with immunoSEQ multiplex PCR; in TCRdb, only in-frame clones are kept and a portion is missing. D and trimming were read from the DNA, whereas the V and J calls and clone size are those reported in that table. The sample lists 150,000 to 200,000 clones, over 70% occurring once. V was trimmed by 3 bases and J by 8 bases, leaving 8 bases between them. The CDR3 is 13 residues long. From germline, CDR1 is MNHEY and CDR2 SMNVEV (reference sequence).

The specimen was PBMCs. This rearrangement joins TRBV27 to TRBJ1-6; D ambiguous. The sequence was collected from a female donor in good health and CMV-seronegative. The CDR3 nucleotides read TGTGCCAGCAGTTTGACGGGAGATTCACCCCTCCACTTT. Its translation is CASSLTGDSPLHF.